The clone carrying this T cell receptor (beta chain) was detected many times. This record comes from a study of beta chain features in type 1 diabetes. All of the isolated RNA was reverse transcribed, so expressed TCRB transcripts were sequenced. Data came from immunoSEQ multiplex PCR; TCRdb stores just in-frame clones and leaves some out. The data contain 300,000 to 350,000 clones, around 7.6% of them singletons. V lost 3 bases and J 6 bases, leaving 9 bases between the germline ends. CDR3 length equals 13 residues. From germline, CDR1 is SGHTA and CDR2 FQGNSA. This receptor was identified in a young woman in good health. V gene TRBV7-2 combines with J gene TRBJ1-5; possibly TRBD1 for D (5 bases). Sequencing was performed on central memory CD4+ T cells from blood. DNA for the CDR3: TGTGCCAGCAGCTTGGGACGAGTTCAGCCCCAGCATTTT. This translates into CASSLGRVQPQHF. Full variable domain (remainder filled in from reference TRBV7-2 and TRBJ1-5): GAGVSQSPSNKVTEKGKDVELRCDPISGHTALYWYRQSLGQGLEFLIYFQGNSAPDKSGLPSDRFSAERTGGSVSTLTIQRTQQEDSAVYLCASSLGRVQPQHFGDGTRLSIL.